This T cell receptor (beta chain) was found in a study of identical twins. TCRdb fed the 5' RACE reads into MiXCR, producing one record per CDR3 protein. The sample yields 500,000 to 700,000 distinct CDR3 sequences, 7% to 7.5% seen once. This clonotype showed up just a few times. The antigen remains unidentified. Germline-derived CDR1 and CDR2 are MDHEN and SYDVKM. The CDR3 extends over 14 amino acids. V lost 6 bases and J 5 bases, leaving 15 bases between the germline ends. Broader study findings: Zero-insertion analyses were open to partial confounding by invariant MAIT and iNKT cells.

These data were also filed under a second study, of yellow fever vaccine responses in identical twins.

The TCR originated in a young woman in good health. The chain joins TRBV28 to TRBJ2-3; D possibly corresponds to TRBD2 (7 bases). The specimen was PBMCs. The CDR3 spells CASSRGGAQDTQYF. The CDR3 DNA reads TGTGCCAGCAGCCGAGGGGGGGCTCAAGATACGCAGTATTTT.